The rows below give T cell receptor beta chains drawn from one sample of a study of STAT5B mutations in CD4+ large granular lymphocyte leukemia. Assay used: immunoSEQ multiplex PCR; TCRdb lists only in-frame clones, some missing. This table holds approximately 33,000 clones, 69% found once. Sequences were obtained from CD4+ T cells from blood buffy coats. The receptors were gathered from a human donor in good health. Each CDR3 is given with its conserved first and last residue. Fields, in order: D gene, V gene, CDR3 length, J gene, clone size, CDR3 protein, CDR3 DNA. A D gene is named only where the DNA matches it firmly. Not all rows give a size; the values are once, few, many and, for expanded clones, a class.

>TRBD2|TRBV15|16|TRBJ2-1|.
CATSRGTSGGPREQFF
TGTGCCACCAGCAGAGGTACTAGCGGGGGGCCCCGTGAGCAGTTCTTC
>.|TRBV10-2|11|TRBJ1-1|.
CASSEADRSFF
TGCGCCAGCAGTGAGGCCGATCGGTCTTTCTTT
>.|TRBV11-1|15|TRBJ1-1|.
CASSFGLGGSTEAFF
TGTGCCAGCAGCTTCGGCCTGGGGGGCTCCACTGAAGCTTTCTTT
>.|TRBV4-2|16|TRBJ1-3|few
CASSQDRANSGNTIYF
TGTGCCAGCAGCCAAGATCGGGCGAACTCTGGAAACACCATATATTTT
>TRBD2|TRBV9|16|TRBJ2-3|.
CASSALAGVGTDTQYF
TGTGCCAGCAGCGCCTTAGCGGGGGTTGGCACAGATACGCAGTATTTT
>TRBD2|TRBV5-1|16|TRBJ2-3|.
CASNTYSGGATDTQYF
TGCGCCAGCAACACTTATAGCGGGGGGGCCACAGATACGCAGTATTTT
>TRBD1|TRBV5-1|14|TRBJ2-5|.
CASSLQTGAETQYF
TGCGCCAGCAGCTTGCAGACAGGGGCAGAGACCCAGTACTTC
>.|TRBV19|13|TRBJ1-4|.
CASSIARGEKLFF
TGTGCCAGTAGTATAGCCAGGGGTGAAAAACTGTTTTTT
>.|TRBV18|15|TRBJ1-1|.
CASSPQPGVSTEAFF
TGTGCCAGCTCACCGCAGCCAGGGGTATCCACTGAAGCTTTCTTT
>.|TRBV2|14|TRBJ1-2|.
CASGLYTVPYGYTF
TGTGCCAGCGGCCTTTATACAGTACCCTATGGCTACACCTTC
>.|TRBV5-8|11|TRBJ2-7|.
CASTRMFEQYF
TGTGCCAGCACTCGGATGTTTGAGCAGTACTTC
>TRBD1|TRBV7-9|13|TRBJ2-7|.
CASSLGQPLEQYF
TGTGCCAGCAGCCTGGGACAGCCCCTCGAGCAGTACTTC
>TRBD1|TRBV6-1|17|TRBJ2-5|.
CASSDAQGAQEYETQYF
TGTGCCAGCAGTGACGCCCAGGGGGCCCAAGAGTATGAGACCCAGTACTTC
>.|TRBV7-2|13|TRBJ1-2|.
CASSPGANYGYTF
TGTGCCAGCAGCCCAGGGGCGAACTATGGCTACACCTTC
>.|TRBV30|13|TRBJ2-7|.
CAWSPLRPYEQYF
TGTGCCTGGAGTCCGCTACGTCCCTACGAGCAGTACTTC
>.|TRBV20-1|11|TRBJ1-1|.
CSATSGSEAFF
TGCAGTGCGACTTCCGGTTCGGAAGCTTTCTTT
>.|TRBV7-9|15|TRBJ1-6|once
CASSLRDISYSPLHF
TGTGCCAGCAGCTTAAGGGACATCAGTTATTCACCCCTCCACTTT
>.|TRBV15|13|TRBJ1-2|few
CATSRVAGYGYTF
TGTGCCACCAGCAGAGTGGCAGGCTATGGCTACACCTTC
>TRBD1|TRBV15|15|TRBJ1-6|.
CATSPREGAHSPLHF
TGTGCCACCAGCCCTCGGGAGGGGGCGCACTCACCCCTCCACTTT
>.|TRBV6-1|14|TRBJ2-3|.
CASTVKAPPDTQYF
TGTGCCAGCACTGTTAAGGCCCCACCAGATACGCAGTATTTT
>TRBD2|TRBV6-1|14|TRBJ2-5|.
CASAPGGGKETQYF
TGTGCCAGCGCGCCGGGGGGGGGAAAAGAGACCCAGTACTTC
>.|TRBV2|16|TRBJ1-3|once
CASSVGQANSGNTIYF
TGTGCCAGCAGTGTGGGGCAGGCGAACTCTGGAAACACCATATATTTT
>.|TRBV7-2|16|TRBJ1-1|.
CASSLYRVEMNTEAFF
TGTGCCAGCAGCTTATATAGGGTTGAGATGAACACTGAAGCTTTCTTT
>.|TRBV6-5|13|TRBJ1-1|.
CASSYGQNTEAFF
TGTGCCAGCAGTTACGGCCAGAACACTGAAGCTTTCTTT
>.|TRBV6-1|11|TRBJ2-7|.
CASSHIYEQYF
TGTGCCAGCTCACATATCTACGAGCAGTACTTC
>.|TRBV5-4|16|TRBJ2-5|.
CASSSGAREISETQYF
TGTGCCAGCAGCTCGGGCGCGAGGGAAATTTCGGAGACCCAGTACTTC
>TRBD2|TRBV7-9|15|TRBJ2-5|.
CASSSSGGALETQYF
TGTGCCAGCAGCTCTAGCGGGGGGGCCCTTGAGACCCAGTACTTC
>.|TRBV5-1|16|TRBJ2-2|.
CASSLVGGPRTGELFF
TGCGCCAGCAGCTTGGTTGGAGGCCCTAGGACCGGGGAGCTGTTTTTT
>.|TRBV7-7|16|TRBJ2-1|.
CASSPRLGGPGNEQFF
TGTGCCAGCAGCCCCCGATTGGGGGGTCCGGGTAATGAGCAGTTCTTC
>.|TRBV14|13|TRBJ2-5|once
CASSIGREETQYF
TGTGCCAGCAGTATTGGACGGGAAGAGACCCAGTACTTC
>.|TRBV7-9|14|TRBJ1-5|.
CASSSTQGNQPQHF
TGTGCCAGCAGCTCGACCCAGGGGAATCAGCCCCAGCATTTT
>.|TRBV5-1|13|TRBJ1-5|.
CASSWNSNQPQHF
TGCGCCAGCAGTTGGAATAGCAATCAGCCCCAGCATTTT
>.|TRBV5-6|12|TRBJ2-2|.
CASSLRSGELFF
TGTGCCAGCAGCCTAAGATCCGGGGAGCTGTTTTTT